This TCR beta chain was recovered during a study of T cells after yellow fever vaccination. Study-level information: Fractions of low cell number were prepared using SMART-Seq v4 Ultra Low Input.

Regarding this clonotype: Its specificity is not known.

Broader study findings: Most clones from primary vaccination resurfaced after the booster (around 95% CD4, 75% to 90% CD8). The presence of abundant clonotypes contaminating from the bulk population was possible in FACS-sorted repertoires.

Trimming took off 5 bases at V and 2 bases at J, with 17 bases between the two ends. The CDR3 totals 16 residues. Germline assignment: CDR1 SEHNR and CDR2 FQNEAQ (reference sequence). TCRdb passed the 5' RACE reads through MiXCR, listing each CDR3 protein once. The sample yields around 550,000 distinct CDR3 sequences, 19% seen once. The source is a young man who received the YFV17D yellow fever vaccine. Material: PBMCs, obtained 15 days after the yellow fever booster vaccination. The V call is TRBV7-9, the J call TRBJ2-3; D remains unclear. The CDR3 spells CASSPHSNVLTDTQYF. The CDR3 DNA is TGTGCCAGCAGCCCCCATAGTAACGTTCTCACAGATACGCAGTATTTT. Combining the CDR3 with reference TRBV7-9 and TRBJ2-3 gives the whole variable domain DTGVSQNPRHKITKRGQNVTFRCDPISEHNRLYWYRQTLGQGPEFLTYFQNEAQLEKSRLLSDRFSAERPKGSFSTLEIQRTEQGDSAMYLCASSPHSNVLTDTQYFGPGTRLTVL.